The clone carrying this T cell receptor (beta chain) was seen only a few times. This CDR3 region has 18 residues. Unmatched junction bases numbered 12, after V lost 0 bases and J lost 2 bases. Germline loops: CDR1 SGHRS, CDR2 YFSETQ. This record belongs to a study of blood T cell repertoires in COVID-19. At the level of the study: Researchers got acute and convalescent COVID-19 samples from the United States, Italy and Spain. In each case, the material was cDNA or gDNA derived from T cells, B-cell-depleted T cells, or PBMCs.

Only in-frame clones appear in the TCRdb table, and some are missing; sequencing was by immunoSEQ multiplex PCR. The sample lists about 99,000 clones, roughly 84% seen once, with about 2% in the top ten. J is TRBJ2-5 and V is TRBV5-1; 8 bases align to TRBD2. Source material: peripheral blood. This TCR was recovered from a man in his 70s with active or convalescent COVID-19. The CDR3 region is CASSLAGIAGGRQETQYF. The CDR3, as DNA: TGCGCCAGCAGCTTGGCCGGGATTGCGGGGGGCCGACAAGAGACCCAGTACTTC.